This TCR beta chain was retrieved from a study of shared clonotypes between healthy human individuals. About the study: For every donor, three CD4 naive, three CD4 memory, two CD8 naive and one CD8 memory plates were used.

As for this clone: What it binds is not known. This sample includes further DNA sequences coding for the same CDR3.

The CDR3 has 14 residues. Trimming cost V 0 bases and J 4 bases, with 7 bases left between them. Germline values: CDR1 SGHRS, CDR2 YFSETQ. Study-wide results and caveats: Among a handful of donors, roughly 5.5% of naive CD4 clonotypes were found in common.

Profiling relied on immunoSEQ multiplex PCR, and the TCRdb table lists in-frame clones only, not all of them. The sample lists some 2.1 million clones; 85% to 95% were seen once. All donors were Caucasian adults living in Nashville, Tennessee. Splitting of CD4+ cells produced CD45RA+ naive and CD45RA-negative memory subsets. V gene TRBV5-1 combines with J gene TRBJ1-4; D is ambiguous. Sequencing was performed on naive CD4+ T cells sorted from blood. This sample's subset: CD45RA+ positively selected. This receptor was obtained from a man younger than 30 in good health. The CDR3 DNA reads TGCGCCAGCAGCTTGGGGGGTAATAATGAAAAACTGTTTTTT. Its protein product is CASSLGGNNEKLFF.